This T cell receptor beta chain was captured by sequencing in a study of control samples from healthy donors and cancer patients. CDR1 SGDLS and CDR2 YYNGEE come from the germline V gene. CDR3 size: 15 residues. V was clipped by 0 bases and J by 4 bases; unmatched bases: 4. Clones were sequenced by immunoSEQ multiplex PCR, and TCRdb holds only the in-frame ones, with some missing. The top ten hold 1.5% to 2% of the sample, which has approximately 30,000 clones, 85% to 90% seen once. The V and J genes are TRBV9 and TRBJ2-1; 7 nucleotides line up with TRBD1. Sequenced input: PBMCs. This TCR came from a woman between 40 and 55 years old with lung cancer. CDR3 in DNA: TGTGCCAGCAGCGTAGGAGGGGGCAGATACAATGAGCAGTTCTTC. It encodes CASSVGGGRYNEQFF.